This entry lists 13 T cell receptor beta chains sequenced from one sample in a study of tumor-infiltrating lymphocytes in primary liver carcinoma. Starting from approximately 500 ng of total RNA, TCR beta cDNA was produced with a primer in the constant region. ARM-PCR, slightly modified, supplied the TCR beta libraries through three nested multiplex PCR rounds. A C-beta reverse primer was combined with TRBV1-TRBV30 forward primers in the first two PCR rounds, and each round had ten to eleven cycles. One entry per CDR3 protein results from TCRdb running MiXCR on the multiplex PCR reads. The table records some 190,000 distinct CDR3 sequences, about 60% of them present only once. Both blood RNA, taken from unsorted whole blood, and germline DNA were extracted. Sequencing was done on a sample of peripheral blood. These receptors all stem from a man aged 40-49 years with primary liver carcinoma and hepatitis B virus infection.

J is TRBJ2-7 and V is TRBV6-5; 7 bases match TRBD2. The J segment lost 2 bases and the V segment lost 6 bases, leaving 10 bases of the junction unmatched. Per the germline V gene, CDR1 is MNHEY and CDR2 is SVGAGI. The CDR3 covers 15 residues. The CDR3 DNA is TGTGCCAGCAGATTCTCTTACACTAGCGCCTACGAGCAGTACTTC. Translation gives CASRFSYTSAYEQYF.

This clonotype occurred a few times. The V and J genes are TRBV6-6 and TRBJ1-3; possible D gene TRBD1, 6 bases. The V gene lost 5 bases and the J gene lost 0 bases, with 14 bases spanning the gap. Germline V CDR1 and CDR2: MNHNY, SVGAGI (reference sequence). The length of the CDR3 is 16 residues. The CDR3 bases are TGTGCCAGCAGTGGGCAGGGGACTCGCTCTGGAAACACCATATATTTT. Translation: CASSGQGTRSGNTIYF.

About this clonotype itself: The junction does not match germline at one end; this may be a read error. This chain joins TRBV30 and TRBJ2-1; 12 bases are shared with TRBD1. CDR3 length equals 13 residues. Germline assignment: CDR1 GTSNPN and CDR2 SVGIG (reference sequence). The CDR3 DNA sequence: TGTGCCCAACCGGGACAGGGGGCCGATGAGGAGTTCTTC. Translating it yields CAQPGQGADEEFF.

This clonotype has a single count. The chain uses TRBV29-1 and TRBJ2-3; perhaps TRBD2 as D (5 bases). V lost 7 bases to trimming and J lost 2 bases, with 13 bases between them. Germline CDR1 and CDR2: SQVTM and ANQGSEA. The CDR3 is 13 residues long. The CDR3 nucleotides read TGCAGCGCCCCCCCCGGGAACACAGATACGCAGTATTTT. Protein product: CSAPPGNTDTQYF.

V is TRBV28 and J is TRBJ2-1; D remains ambiguous. Germline V CDR1 and CDR2: MDHEN, SYDVKM. CDR3 length equals 11 residues. V lost 6 bases, J lost 10 bases, and 10 bases lay in between. CDR3 protein: CASSLEEEQFF. CDR3 coding DNA: TGTGCCAGCAGCCTTGAGGAAGAGCAGTTCTTC.

A word on this clonotype: This may be a read error, as it is one base from a much larger clone. The CDR3 bases are TGTGCCAGCAGACAAGTGGGCCCGGGGGCCTACAATGAGCAGTTCTTC. As protein: CASRQVGPGAYNEQFF. This chain links TRBV4-2 with TRBJ2-1; maybe TRBD2 (6 bases). Germline V gene lookup returns CDR1 LGHNA and CDR2 YNFKEQ. The CDR3 totals 16 residues.

In regard to this clonotype: A much larger clone differs from this one at a single base, so this may be a read error. V usage is TRBV6-2 or TRBV6-3 and J usage is TRBJ2-7; 11 bases match TRBD2. CDR3 length: 14 amino acids. The V gene's germline CDR1 is MNHEY and CDR2 SVGEGT. The DNA for the CDR3 is TGTACCAGCAGACGCGGGACTAGCGGTTACGAGCAGTACTTC. Protein: CTSRRGTSGYEQYF.

This clonotype was counted once. The chain combines TRBV5-4 with TRBJ2-5; 10 nucleotides match TRBD2. The CDR3 contains 15 residues. V shed 3 bases and J 1 base; nucleotides not matched to a gene: 3. Germline lookup yields CDR1 SGHNT and CDR2 YYREEE (reference sequence). This CDR3 reads CASSYWTSGQETQYF. The DNA of the CDR3 is TGTGCCAGCAGCTACTGGACTAGCGGCCAAGAGACCCAGTACTTC. The entire variable domain, with the rest obtained from reference TRBV5-4 and TRBJ2-5, is as follows: ETGVTQSPTHLIKTRGQQVTLRCSSQSGHNTVSWYQQALGQGPQFIFQYYREEENGRGNFPPRFSGLQFPNYSSELNVNALELDDSALYLCASSYWTSGQETQYFGPGTRLLVL.

The chain couples TRBV10-2 to TRBJ1-2; 8 bases match TRBD1. V dropped 7 bases and J dropped 3; count of bases not matched to a gene: 4. The CDR3 contains 13 residues. Germline-derived CDR1 and CDR2 are WSHSY and SAAADI. This CDR3 reads CASTDRGDYGYTF. The DNA for the CDR3 is TGCGCCAGCACAGACAGGGGTGACTATGGCTACACCTTC.

About this clonotype itself: An end of the junction differs from the germline gene, which may be a read error. The V and J genes are TRBV4-2 and TRBJ2-3; 14 nucleotides agree with TRBD2. Germline loops: CDR1 LGHNA, CDR2 YNFKEQ. There are 17 residues in the CDR3. As DNA, the CDR3 is TGTGCCAGCAATCCAGGACTAGCGGGAGGTGGGACAGGTACGCAGTATTTT. It translates to CASNPGLAGGGTGTQYF.

The DNA for the CDR3 is TGTGCCAGCAGTTACCTGGGCCAGGACTACGAGCAGTACTTC. Encoded protein: CASSYLGQDYEQYF. J is TRBJ2-7 and V is TRBV6-6, with D uncertain. In germline, CDR1 is MNHNY, CDR2 SVGAGI (reference sequence). The CDR3 extends over 14 amino acids. Trimming removed 2 bases at V and 3 bases at J, with 11 bases between.

V and J are TRBV5-4 and TRBJ2-1; 15 nucleotides agree with TRBD2. This CDR3 comprises 15 residues. Germline V gives CDR1 SGHNT, CDR2 YYREEE (reference sequence). V shed 3 bases, J shed 8 bases, and the junction held 3 bases outside the gene matches. The CDR3: CASSSGLAGGYEQFF. The CDR3 DNA sequence: TGTGCCAGCAGCTCGGGACTAGCGGGAGGATATGAGCAGTTCTTC.

The gene calls are TRBV7-9 and TRBJ1-2; D ambiguous. The V end was cut by 0 bases, the J end by 9 bases, with 11 bases between. The CDR3 consists of 13 residues. The germline V gene encodes CDR1 SEHNR and CDR2 FQNEAQ (reference sequence). The CDR3 DNA sequence: TGTGCCAGCAGCTTAGCCCCGGCGGCGCGCTACACCTTC. Its protein product is CASSLAPAARYTF. Drawing the rest from reference TRBV7-9 and TRBJ1-2, the complete variable domain is DTGVSQNPRHKITKRGQNVTFRCDPISEHNRLYWYRQTLGQGPEFLTYFQNEAQLEKSRLLSDRFSAERPKGSFSTLEIQRTEQGDSAMYLCASSLAPAARYTFGSGTRLTVV.